Shown below are 18 T cell receptor beta chains from a single sample sequenced in a study of OX40 agonist ivuxolimab in advanced cancers. Sequencing was performed with immunoSEQ multiplex PCR; in TCRdb, only in-frame clones are kept and a portion is missing. Found here are some 35,000 clones, 70% to 80% of them singletons; the top ten hold roughly an eighth. The starting material was CD4+ or CD8+ T cells sorted from blood, obtained in a trial of the OX40 agonist ivuxolimab. Source of these receptors: an adult with an advanced solid tumor such as melanoma, head and neck, liver or kidney cancer.

The CDR3 protein is CASSLAPSGANVLTF. In nucleotides, the CDR3 is TGTGCCAGCAGCTTAGCTCCCTCTGGGGCCAACGTCCTGACTTTC. The chain recombines TRBV7-2 with TRBJ2-6; D not resolved. CDR1 is SGHTA, CDR2 FQGNSA, per germline. V shed 0 bases and J shed 0 bases, with 3 bases lying between them. The CDR3 runs to 15 residues.

The V and J genes are TRBV6-5 and TRBJ1-2, with D unclear. The CDR3 spans 14 residues. Trimming pared 5 bases from V and 4 bases from J, leaving 14 bases between. Germline-derived CDR1 and CDR2 are MNHEY and SVGAGI. Here the CDR3 DNA reads TGTGCCAGCAGTCCGCGGACCGCAATCTATGGCTACACCTTC. Translating it yields CASSPRTAIYGYTF.

The genes are TRBV19 and TRBJ2-5; D is perhaps TRBD1 (5 bases). This CDR3 comprises 15 residues. Trimming removed 2 bases from V and 5 bases from J, with 15 bases in between. Germline lookup yields CDR1 LNHDA and CDR2 SQIVND (reference sequence). The CDR3 sequence is CASSIPQGSGETQYF. CDR3 bases: TGTGCCAGTAGTATACCCCAGGGCAGTGGGGAGACCCAGTACTTC.

This chain uses TRBV7-2 with TRBJ2-1, with D unresolved. Germline assignment: CDR1 SGHTA and CDR2 FQGNSA. This CDR3 has 16 residues. Trimming took off 0 bases at V and 3 bases at J, with 12 bases between the two ends. The CDR3 nucleotides read TGTGCCAGCAGCTTAGCGGAAGGTGCGGTCTACAATGAGCAGTTCTTC. This sequence encodes CASSLAEGAVYNEQFF.

This clone was observed a few times. This CDR3 is CASSYSQGHSGNTIYF. The CDR3 DNA is TGTGCCAGCAGTTACTCACAGGGTCACTCTGGAAACACCATATATTTT. The chain joins TRBV6-6 to TRBJ1-3; TRBD1 might be the D (6 bases). Per germline, CDR1 MNHNY and CDR2 SVGAGI (reference sequence). The CDR3 covers 16 residues. Deletions cut 0 bases from V and 0 bases from J, with 9 bases between.

This clone was observed a handful of times. The V gene is TRBV5-1, the J gene TRBJ1-1; TRBD1 might be the D (6 bases). V lost 2 bases, J lost 0 bases, and 11 bases lay in between. This CDR3 comprises 15 residues. Looked up from germline, CDR1 is SGHRS and CDR2 is YFSETQ. CDR3 region: CASSFVGGVNTEAFF. The CDR3 DNA follows: TGCGCCAGCAGCTTCGTAGGGGGGGTGAACACTGAAGCTTTCTTT.

This clone was observed once. The chain combines TRBV2 with TRBJ1-2; D is undetermined. The V end lost 1 base, the J end lost 2 bases, and 11 bases lay between the germline ends. CDR1 SNHLY and CDR2 FYNNEI come from the germline V gene. This CDR3 has 15 amino acids. As DNA, the CDR3 is TGTGCCAGCAGTGAAGGTCGGGCGGAGAACTATGGCTACACCTTC. Translating it yields CASSEGRAENYGYTF. Based on the CDR3 plus reference TRBV2 and TRBJ1-2, the full variable domain is EPEVTQTPSHQVTQMGQEVILRCVPISNHLYFYWYRQILGQKVEFLVSFYNNEISEKSEIFDDQFSVERPDGSNFTLKIRSTKLEDSAMYFCASSEGRAENYGYTFGSGTRLTVV.

This clone was picked up a small number of times. One junction end disagrees with the germline gene, perhaps due to a read error. V and J are TRBV30 and TRBJ2-3, with a possible D match to TRBD2 (6 bases). This CDR3 has 14 amino acids. Per germline, CDR1 GTSNPN and CDR2 SVGIG (reference sequence). CDR3: CAWSPLANTDTRYF. CDR3 DNA sequence: TGTGCCTGGAGTCCTCTAGCGAACACAGATACGCGGTATTTT.

This clone was detected only once. The chain is built from TRBV6-4 and TRBJ2-3; tentative D call: TRBD1 (5 bases). The germline CDR1 and CDR2 sequences are MRHNA and SNTAGT. The CDR3 consists of 15 residues. Trimming stripped 2 bases from V and 1 base from J, with 10 bases between. The CDR3 DNA sequence: TGTGCCAGCAGTGACAGTGAAGGGGGCACAGATACGCAGTATTTT. Its protein product is CASSDSEGGTDTQYF.

This clone was found a few times. This rearrangement joins TRBV30 to TRBJ1-1; a possible D gene is TRBD1 (6 bases). Germline lookup yields CDR1 GTSNPN and CDR2 SVGIG (reference sequence). V lost 0 bases and J lost 1, with 6 bases in between. The CDR3 runs to 13 residues. The CDR3 DNA is TGTGCCTGGAGTGTACAGGGGAACACTGAAGCTTTCTTT. Protein: CAWSVQGNTEAFF. The full variable domain, its missing parts supplied by reference TRBV30 and TRBJ1-1, is SQTIHQWPATLVQPVGSPLSLECTVEGTSNPNLYWYRQAAGRGLQLLFYSVGIGQISSEVPQNLSASRPQDRQFILSSKKLLLSDSGFYLCAWSVQGNTEAFFGQGTRLTVV.

The chain links TRBV19 to TRBJ1-5, with D possibly matching TRBD1 (5 bases). The CDR3 totals 13 residues. The V end lost 7 bases, the J end lost 5 bases, and 12 bases lay between the germline ends. CDR1 is LNHDA, CDR2 SQIVND, per germline (reference sequence). Here the CDR3 reads CASTRTSYQPQHF. CDR3 sequence (DNA): TGTGCCAGTACGAGGACATCCTATCAGCCCCAGCATTTT. Drawing the rest from reference TRBV19 and TRBJ1-5, the complete variable domain is DGGITQSPKYLFRKEGQNVTLSCEQNLNHDAMYWYRQDPGQGLRLIYYSQIVNDFQKGDIAEGYSVSREKKESFPLTVTSAQKNPTAFYLCASTRTSYQPQHFGDGTRLSIL.

This clone was observed once. This rearrangement joins TRBV25-1 to TRBJ1-2; D is perhaps TRBD1 (5 bases). V lost 2 bases and J 4 bases, leaving 14 bases between the germline ends. Germline V gene lookup returns CDR1 MGHDK and CDR2 SYGVNS. The CDR3 loop spans 15 amino acids. The CDR3 reads CASSEGTSGGYGYTF. Here the CDR3 DNA reads TGTGCCAGCAGTGAAGGGACGTCGGGAGGCTATGGCTACACCTTC.

The chain joins TRBV21-1 to TRBJ2-7; no check of the table's D call, TRBD2, against the DNA was made. TRBV21-1 is flagged as a pseudogene. The length of the CDR3 is 16 residues. The CDR3 sequence is CASSHTGTDSSYEQYF. The CDR3 DNA reads TGTGCCAGCAGTCACACCGGGACTGATAGCTCCTACGAGCAGTACTTC.

The rearrangement links TRBV12-5 to TRBJ2-2; D is possibly TRBD1 (5 bases). The CDR3 runs 14 residues. Germline CDR1 and CDR2: LGHNT and FRNRAP. Trimming took off 1 base at V and 8 bases at J, with 11 bases between the two ends. CDR3 nucleotide sequence: TGTGCTAGTGGTTTGGCCGGCAGGGCTGGGGAGCTGTTTTTT. Its protein is CASGLAGRAGELFF.

V is TRBV27 and J is TRBJ2-3, with TRBD2 matching 7 bases. The junction had 16 bases not matched to a gene; V was cut back by 6 bases and J by 7 bases. Germline lookup yields CDR1 MNHEY and CDR2 SMNVEV (reference sequence). CDR3 size: 16 residues. The CDR3 DNA follows: TGTGCCAGCAGACACCGGAGGGGCGGGAGTTCAAATACGCAGTATTTT. Translating it yields CASRHRRGGSSNTQYF.

The chain carries TRBV29-1 and TRBJ1-3; TRBD1 aligns across 7 bases. Germline assignment: CDR1 SQVTM and CDR2 ANQGSEA. V shed 5 bases and J 3 bases; nucleotides not matched to a gene: 7. The CDR3 covers 14 residues. The CDR3 nucleotides read TGCAGCGTTACGACAGGGAAGAATGGAAACACCATATATTTT. Its protein product is CSVTTGKNGNTIYF.

The CDR3 DNA sequence: TGTGCCAGCAGTTACTCCGTCAACTATGGCTACACCTTC. Encoded protein: CASSYSVNYGYTF. The V call is TRBV6-5, the J call TRBJ1-2; D is ambiguous. There are 13 residues in the CDR3. V lost 0 bases and J lost 2, with 4 bases in between. The germline V gene encodes CDR1 MNHEY and CDR2 SVGAGI.

This clone was seen a few times. This CDR3 is CASSYISSRSESPLHF. The CDR3 DNA reads TGTGCCAGCAGCTACATCTCATCTCGTTCCGAATCACCCCTCCACTTT. V usage is TRBV6-5 and J usage is TRBJ1-6; D call uncertain. Deletions cut 6 bases from V and 10 bases from J, with 22 bases between. CDR3 size: 16 residues. The germline gives CDR1 MNHEY, CDR2 SVGAGI.